The rows below give T cell receptor beta chains drawn from one sample of a study of spatial heterogeneity in lung cancer. Each CDR3 protein gets one entry after TCRdb re-called the 5' RACE reads with MiXCR. The data contain about 52,000 distinct CDR3 sequences, more than 6.5% of them singletons. This material consisted of PBMCs, taken at follow-up. These receptors all stem from a female donor with early-stage non-small cell lung cancer. Both conserved end residues are trimmed from each CDR3. Each record gives: V gene, CDR3 length, clone size, J gene, CDR3 protein. Clone size is not always given. Where it is, it says once, few, many or a class for expanded clones.

V gene: TRBV4-1; CDR3 length: 13; clone size: .; J gene: TRBJ1-2; CDR3 protein: ASSHGQGPNYGYT
V gene: TRBV20-1; CDR3 length: 11; clone size: .; J gene: TRBJ1-2; CDR3 protein: SATLPGHYGYT
V gene: TRBV5-1; CDR3 length: 12; clone size: few; J gene: TRBJ1-1; CDR3 protein: ASSSWTLNTEAF
V gene: TRBV20-1; CDR3 length: 11; clone size: .; J gene: TRBJ2-7; CDR3 protein: SARDYRSYEQY
V gene: TRBV7-2; CDR3 length: 9; clone size: many; J gene: TRBJ1-2; CDR3 protein: ASSLAVRYT
V gene: TRBV13; CDR3 length: 12; clone size: many; J gene: TRBJ1-1; CDR3 protein: ASSSGTGTTEAF
V gene: TRBV18; CDR3 length: 14; clone size: few; J gene: TRBJ1-5; CDR3 protein: ASSPTGGGGPQPQH
V gene: TRBV7-2; CDR3 length: 11; clone size: .; J gene: TRBJ1-2; CDR3 protein: ASSPRDGNGYT
V gene: TRBV5-1; CDR3 length: 12; clone size: few; J gene: TRBJ1-1; CDR3 protein: ASSLRVGDTEAF
V gene: TRBV10-2; CDR3 length: 11; clone size: .; J gene: TRBJ2-3; CDR3 protein: ASKASRADTQY
V gene: TRBV7-2; CDR3 length: 11; clone size: many; J gene: TRBJ1-6; CDR3 protein: ASSLAAGSPLH
V gene: TRBV5-1; CDR3 length: 16; clone size: .; J gene: TRBJ2-7; CDR3 protein: ASSYGPQGQGNSYEQY
V gene: TRBV20-1; CDR3 length: 11; clone size: many; J gene: TRBJ2-1; CDR3 protein: SVRGRLDNEQF
V gene: TRBV2; CDR3 length: 12; clone size: .; J gene: TRBJ2-1; CDR3 protein: ASSGTSGTNEQF
V gene: TRBV3-1; CDR3 length: 15; clone size: .; J gene: TRBJ2-2; CDR3 protein: ASSRTTGTGGTGELF
V gene: TRBV5-1; CDR3 length: 13; clone size: few; J gene: TRBJ2-5; CDR3 protein: ASNPRGRRKETQY
V gene: TRBV18; CDR3 length: 13; clone size: many; J gene: TRBJ2-5; CDR3 protein: ASSFSDRKQETQY
V gene: TRBV7-2; CDR3 length: 11; clone size: many; J gene: TRBJ1-1; CDR3 protein: ASSLYGDPSAF
V gene: TRBV5-1; CDR3 length: 12; clone size: few; J gene: TRBJ2-2; CDR3 protein: ASSLLANTGELF
V gene: TRBV6-5; CDR3 length: 11; clone size: many; J gene: TRBJ2-3; CDR3 protein: ASSTSGEGTQY
V gene: TRBV6-5; CDR3 length: 14; clone size: many; J gene: TRBJ1-2; CDR3 protein: ASSYVPAPSDYGYT
V gene: TRBV7-9; CDR3 length: 11; clone size: few; J gene: TRBJ2-1; CDR3 protein: ASRISSYNEQF
V gene: TRBV19; CDR3 length: 11; clone size: .; J gene: TRBJ1-5; CDR3 protein: ASSIRENQPQH
V gene: TRBV5-1; CDR3 length: 13; clone size: few; J gene: TRBJ2-3; CDR3 protein: ASSSRQGIPDTQY
V gene: TRBV24-1; CDR3 length: 11; clone size: few; J gene: TRBJ2-5; CDR3 protein: ATSDGSTETQY
V gene: TRBV20-1; CDR3 length: 12; clone size: .; J gene: TRBJ1-5; CDR3 protein: SATDGTSNQPQH
V gene: TRBV13; CDR3 length: 13; clone size: .; J gene: TRBJ2-7; CDR3 protein: ASSAPGRSPYEQY
V gene: TRBV6-2/TRBV6-3; CDR3 length: 10; clone size: .; J gene: TRBJ2-5; CDR3 protein: ASSYLRETQY
V gene: TRBV7-2; CDR3 length: 15; clone size: many; J gene: TRBJ2-1; CDR3 protein: ASSLGGLAGPFNEQF
V gene: TRBV20-1; CDR3 length: 12; clone size: medium-sized; J gene: TRBJ2-1; CDR3 protein: SATQGLGFNEQF